The 29 T cell receptor beta chains below were found in one sample sequenced in a study of T-cell reconstitution after alpha-beta-depleted transplantation in children. As it was prepared, the TCRbeta library received unique molecular identifiers. TCRdb re-derived calls from the PCR reads in MiXCR, one entry per CDR3 protein. Among a few hundred thousand distinct CDR3 sequences listed, 10% to 15% were seen once. The sample was PBMCs, mostly from graft donor cells, taken 360 days after TCRalphabeta/CD19-depleted stem cell transplant. These receptors were collected from a male patient younger than 18 who had a stem cell transplant for acute myeloid leukemia, so the T cells may come from the graft donor.

This clonotype turned up a few times. V usage is TRBV29-1 and J usage is TRBJ2-4; 9 positions match TRBD1. The CDR3 is 18 amino acids. The V and J ends lost 0 bases and 1 base, in that order; junction bases with no gene match: 10. The germline V gene encodes CDR1 SQVTM and CDR2 ANQGSEA. The CDR3 bases are TGCAGCGTTGAAGAGAGAGTCGACAGGGGGTTTGCCAAAAACATTCAGTACTTC. Translated, it gives CSVEERVDRGFAKNIQYF.

The genes are TRBV4-2 and TRBJ2-7; perhaps TRBD2 as D (6 bases). Germline assignment: CDR1 LGHNA and CDR2 YNFKEQ. The CDR3 contains 11 residues. Trimming removed 7 bases from V and 6 bases from J, with 10 bases in between. Here the CDR3 DNA reads TGTGCCAGCAACGGGGGAGCCGAGCAGTACTTC. This translates into CASNGGAEQYF.

The sample holds many counts of this clonotype. The CDR3 DNA reads TGTGCCAGCATCGAGCCTCCGACAGCCCCTCTGACAGATACGCAGTATTTT. This translates into CASIEPPTAPLTDTQYF. V usage is TRBV7-9 and J usage is TRBJ2-3; the D gene is possibly TRBD1 (5 bases). Germline loops: CDR1 SEHNR, CDR2 FQNEAQ (reference sequence). Trimming stripped 7 bases from V and 3 bases from J, with 23 bases between. CDR3 length: 17 amino acids.

This clonotype has more than one count but fewer than ten. The V and J genes are TRBV20-1 and TRBJ2-1, with 10 bases lining up with TRBD2. Germline CDR1 is DFQATT and CDR2 is SNEGSKA (reference sequence). CDR3 size: 17 residues. The J segment lost 2 bases and the V segment lost 3 bases, leaving 10 bases of the junction unmatched. The CDR3 coding sequence is TGCAGTGCTAGGCCCCAAGGAGCGGGAGGGGCCTACAATGAGCAGTTCTTC. Translated: CSARPQGAGGAYNEQFF.

This clonotype was picked up many times. The chain couples TRBV20-1 to TRBJ1-1; possibly TRBD1 for D (6 bases). Germline values: CDR1 DFQATT, CDR2 SNEGSKA (reference sequence). With 3 bases removed from V and 4 bases from J, the gap between germline ends came to 9 bases. The CDR3 is 12 amino acids. CDR3 bases: TGCAGTGCTAGTCAGGGGAGCACTGAAGCTTTCTTT. Its protein is CSASQGSTEAFF.

This CDR3 is CASSLSDRQETQYF. For the CDR3, the DNA is TGTGCCAGCAGTTTATCGGACAGACAAGAGACCCAGTACTTC. This chain joins TRBV27 and TRBJ2-5; the D gene is possibly TRBD1 (6 bases). The V gene lost 0 bases and the J gene lost 2 bases, with 7 bases spanning the gap. Per germline, CDR1 MNHEY and CDR2 SMNVEV (reference sequence). This CDR3 contains 14 residues.

V and J are TRBV20-1 and TRBJ2-5, with TRBD2 matching 15 bases. V dropped 1 base and J dropped 4; count of bases not matched to a gene: 1. Germline assignment: CDR1 DFQATT and CDR2 SNEGSKA (reference sequence). The CDR3 totals 15 residues. This CDR3 reads CSARGTSGRAETQYF. CDR3 nucleotides: TGCAGTGCTAGAGGGACTAGCGGGAGGGCAGAGACCCAGTACTTC.

This clonotype was seen a handful of times. The CDR3 nucleotides read TGTGCCAGCAGTGAATATGTGGGGGAGATACTAGAGACCCAGTACTTC. Translation gives CASSEYVGEILETQYF. The V and J genes are TRBV25-1 and TRBJ2-5; TRBD1 or TRBD2 may be the D gene (5 bases each). There are 16 residues in the CDR3. Trimming left V 0 bases short and J 4 bases short, with 15 bases between. Germline CDR1 reads MGHDK; CDR2 reads SYGVNS.

At least ten counts were recorded for this clonotype. The V call is TRBV5-1, the J call TRBJ1-2; D unresolved. Trimming removed 0 bases from V and 0 bases from J, with 21 bases in between. CDR3 size: 19 residues. Germline lookup yields CDR1 SGHRS and CDR2 YFSETQ. The CDR3 region has the DNA TGCGCCAGCAGCTTGGAGGCAGGAGATCCGTTTTTGGCTAACTATGGCTACACCTTC. Translated, it gives CASSLEAGDPFLANYGYTF.

The sample holds a few counts of this clonotype. The chain joins TRBV29-1 to TRBJ2-2; the match to TRBD2 covers 9 bases. The germline CDR1 and CDR2 sequences are SQVTM and ANQGSEA. V lost 4 bases to trimming and J lost 6 bases; unmatched junction nucleotides: 3. This CDR3 spans 13 amino acids. CDR3 sequence (DNA): TGCAGCGTTGTCACTAGCGGGTCCGGGGAGCTGTTTTTT. Translated, it gives CSVVTSGSGELFF.

This clonotype was recorded at least ten times. The chain recombines TRBV29-1 with TRBJ2-6; 9 bases map to TRBD2. Trimming removed 3 bases from V and 1 base from J; junction bases left unmatched: 7. Germline CDR1 and CDR2: SQVTM and ANQGSEA. This CDR3 contains 17 residues. Written as DNA, the CDR3 is TGCAGCGTTGATGCTAGCGGGATTAGGTCTGGGGCCAACGTCCTGACTTTC. Its translation is CSVDASGIRSGANVLTF.

V gene TRBV20-1 combines with J gene TRBJ2-1; 9 bases are shared with TRBD2. Trimming cost V 2 bases and J 3 bases; bases outside gene matches: 11. The CDR3 sequence is 17 residues long. CDR1 and CDR2 from the germline V gene are DFQATT and SNEGSKA (reference sequence). The CDR3 is CSARRASGEPRYNEQFF. CDR3 sequence (DNA): TGCAGTGCTAGAAGGGCTAGCGGGGAACCACGCTACAATGAGCAGTTCTTC.

In DNA form, the CDR3 reads TGCGCCAGCAGCTCCCCGACTAGCGGGAGAAAGAATGAGCAGTTCTTC. This encodes CASSSPTSGRKNEQFF. J is TRBJ2-1 and V is TRBV5-1; 12 nucleotides agree with TRBD2. CDR1 and CDR2 (germline): SGHRS, YFSETQ. Trimming took 3 bases from V and 7 from J; bases not matched to a gene: 8. The CDR3 loop spans 16 amino acids.

The rearrangement joins TRBV3-1 to TRBJ2-7; 8 bases line up with TRBD2. Germline CDR1 and CDR2: LGHDT and YNNKEL (reference sequence). The CDR3 sequence is 15 residues long. V shed 0 bases and J 6 bases; nucleotides not matched to a gene: 7. CDR3 sequence: CASSQEASGSSEQYF. The DNA of the CDR3 is TGTGCCAGCAGCCAAGAGGCCAGCGGGAGTTCCGAGCAGTACTTC.

Only one count was recorded for this clonotype. V gene TRBV12-3 or TRBV12-4 combines with J gene TRBJ1-2, with a tentative D call TRBD1 (6 bases). The CDR3 sequence is 13 residues long. V shed 0 bases and J shed 8 bases, with 10 bases lying between them. The CDR3 DNA reads TGTGCCAGCAGTTTAGCGCTGGGGGGCGGCTACACCTTC. It yields the protein CASSLALGGGYTF.

For this clonotype: The germline gene is not matched at one end of the junction; a read error may be the cause. The chain has TRBV3-1 and TRBJ1-1; the D is unclear. Germline assignment: CDR1 LGHDT and CDR2 YNNKEL (reference sequence). This CDR3 region has 17 residues. The CDR3: CATSPISPAGVNTEAFF. In nucleotides, the CDR3 is TGTGCCACCAGCCCAATAAGCCCCGCCGGGGTGAACACTGAAGCTTTCTTT. The full variable domain, in which reference TRBV3-1 and TRBJ1-1 provide the parts outside the CDR3, is DTAVSQTPKYLVTQMGNDKSIKCEQNLGHDTMYWYKQDSKKFLKIMFSYNNKELIINETVPNRFSPKSPDKAHLNLHINSLELGDSAVYFCATSPISPAGVNTEAFFGQGTRLTVV.

This clonotype has more than one count but fewer than ten. This chain uses TRBV5-5 with TRBJ2-7, with TRBD2 identical over 12 bases. The CDR3 is 15 amino acids. CDR1 SGHKS and CDR2 YYEKEE come from the germline V gene (reference sequence). Unmatched junction bases numbered 6, after V lost 4 bases and J lost 4 bases. The CDR3 here is CASSNRTSGAYEQYF. The DNA for the CDR3 is TGTGCCAGCAGCAACCGGACTAGCGGGGCTTACGAGCAGTACTTC.

This clonotype has more than one count but fewer than ten. J is TRBJ1-6 and V is TRBV9, with TRBD1 as a possible D gene (5 bases). The V gene lost 2 bases and the J gene lost 8 bases, with 11 bases spanning the gap. The CDR3 is 14 amino acids. Per germline, CDR1 SGDLS and CDR2 YYNGEE. The CDR3 coding sequence is TGTGCCAGCAGCGTCGGGGCCCTTCATTCACCCCTCCACTTT. As protein: CASSVGALHSPLHF.

This clonotype has a handful of counts. The genes are TRBV4-1 and TRBJ2-7; D is perhaps TRBD2 (6 bases). Trimming shortened V by 0 bases and J by 6 bases, and 15 bases separated the two germline ends. CDR1 and CDR2 (germline): MGHRA, YSYEKL. CDR3 length: 15 residues. CDR3 bases: TGCGCCAGCAGCCAAGATACGGGAGTCCCTCTCGAGCAGTACTTC. Translation gives CASSQDTGVPLEQYF.

In its sample, this clonotype was seen a few times. V usage is TRBV20-1 and J usage is TRBJ2-2; 9 nucleotides align to TRBD2. Germline trimming cut 1 base from V and 0 bases from J; bases unmatched to any gene: 6. The CDR3 has 17 residues. The germline CDR1 and CDR2 sequences are DFQATT and SNEGSKA (reference sequence). In DNA, the CDR3 is TGCAGTGCTAGAGCCTATCTAGCGGGAACGAACACCGGGGAGCTGTTTTTT. Its protein product is CSARAYLAGTNTGELFF.

This clonotype has more than one count but fewer than ten. The CDR3 is CASSFPQRPYEQYF. The CDR3 DNA sequence: TGTGCCAGCAGTTTCCCACAGAGACCCTACGAGCAGTACTTC. The chain is built from TRBV28 and TRBJ2-7; D is unclear. The CDR3 totals 14 residues. Per the germline V gene, CDR1 is MDHEN and CDR2 is SYDVKM. V was shortened by 3 bases and J by 2 bases, with 11 bases between the two germline ends.

This chain links TRBV20-1 with TRBJ2-4; 8 nucleotides line up with TRBD1. The CDR3 is 18 residues long. J was trimmed by 0 bases and V by 4 bases; bases with no gene match: 14. Germline CDR1 and CDR2: DFQATT and SNEGSKA (reference sequence). CDR3: CSAIDRGIYALAKNIQYF. Written as DNA, the CDR3 is TGCAGTGCTATTGACAGGGGAATTTATGCCCTAGCCAAAAACATTCAGTACTTC.

This clonotype was observed a handful of times. V usage is TRBV24-1 and J usage is TRBJ1-2; TRBD1 agrees at 8 bases. The CDR3 totals 13 residues. Germline assignment: CDR1 KGHDR and CDR2 SFDVKD. Germline trimming cut 3 bases from V and 4 bases from J; bases unmatched to any gene: 0. CDR3 loop: CATSDGQGYGYTF. CDR3 coding DNA: TGTGCCACCAGTGATGGACAGGGCTATGGCTACACCTTC.

V and J are TRBV3-1 and TRBJ1-1; D is perhaps TRBD1 (5 bases). The CDR3 length is 17 residues. Trimming removed 4 bases from V and 1 base from J, with 19 bases in between. Germline CDR1 reads LGHDT; CDR2 reads YNNKEL (reference sequence). CDR3 region: CASSRRQPSSSNTEAFF. CDR3 sequence (DNA): TGTGCCAGCAGCCGAAGACAGCCGTCCTCTTCGAACACTGAAGCTTTCTTT.

This clonotype was detected once. The chain couples TRBV4-3 to TRBJ2-1; 11 positions match TRBD2. This CDR3 region has 17 residues. Trimming took 7 bases from V and 5 from J; bases not matched to a gene: 13. In germline, CDR1 is LGHNA, CDR2 YSLEER. CDR3 nucleotides: TGCGCCAGCACGTCGGTAGCGGGAGGGTGGGGGGACAATGAGCAGTTCTTC. It yields the protein CASTSVAGGWGDNEQFF.

The rearrangement uses TRBV11-2 and TRBJ2-1, with D perhaps matching TRBD2 (6 bases). The CDR3 is 15 amino acids. The V end was cut by 4 bases, the J end by 6 bases, with 16 bases between. The germline V gene encodes CDR1 SGHAT and CDR2 FQNNGV. CDR3 loop: CASSSPGVVFNEQFF. The CDR3 DNA reads TGTGCCAGCAGCTCACCGGGAGTGGTTTTCAATGAGCAGTTCTTC.

Many counts were recorded for this clonotype. V is TRBV29-1 and J is TRBJ2-7, with unresolved D. The CDR3 is 12 amino acids. Germline loops: CDR1 SQVTM, CDR2 ANQGSEA. The V gene lost 4 bases and the J gene lost 2 bases, with 9 bases spanning the gap. The CDR3 loop is CSVVGSTYEQYF. DNA for the CDR3: TGCAGCGTTGTTGGCTCCACCTACGAGCAGTACTTC.

At least ten counts were recorded for this clonotype. V and J are TRBV20-1 and TRBJ2-7, with 8 bases lining up with TRBD2. Germline V gene lookup returns CDR1 DFQATT and CDR2 SNEGSKA (reference sequence). Germline trimming cut 3 bases from V and 0 bases from J; bases unmatched to any gene: 4. The CDR3 is 14 residues long. In nucleotides, the CDR3 is TGCAGTGCTAGGAGTAGCGGGGCCTCCTACGAGCAGTACTTC. Residues: CSARSSGASYEQYF.

This clonotype was detected many times. The chain links TRBV6-5 to TRBJ2-2, with D unresolved. CDR3 length equals 14 residues. The germline V gene has CDR1 MNHEY and CDR2 SVGAGI. V lost 2 bases and J 4 bases, leaving 8 bases between the germline ends. CDR3 nucleotide sequence: TGTGCCAGCAGTTACACCCGACCCACCGGGGAGCTGTTTTTT. Protein sequence: CASSYTRPTGELFF.